The 5 T cell receptor beta chains reported below all come from one sample, sequenced in a study of blood T cell repertoires in COVID-19 (dated by TCRdb to 2020 to 2021). Libraries were prepared through the immunoSEQ multiplex PCR assay. The immuneACCESS repertoire file appears here via TCRdb, limited to in-frame rearrangements. These files lack a portion of the clones; in checked studies, under half of the deficit traces to unresolved V genes, and the cause of the others is not known. Across this sample there are 300,000 to 350,000 clones, with about 87% seen only once. The top ten hold about 6% of the sample. The sample comprised peripheral blood. The receptors come from a woman between 45 and 60 years old with COVID-19, enrolled during active disease.

The genes are TRBV4-1 and TRBJ2-7; D is perhaps TRBD2 (6 bases). The V end was cut by 2 bases, the J end by 0 bases, with 14 bases between. The CDR3 is 16 amino acids. CDR1 and CDR2 (germline): MGHRA, YSYEKL. The CDR3 bases are TGCGCCAGCAGCCAATTCTCTGGCGGGATCTCCTACGAGCAGTACTTC. Protein product: CASSQFSGGISYEQYF.

A remark on this clone: Other nucleotide sequences in the sample specify the same CDR3. The V gene is TRBV6-5, the J gene TRBJ1-4; 8 bases map to TRBD1. CDR3 length: 14 residues. Trimming cost V 6 bases and J 2 bases; bases outside gene matches: 2. CDR1 MNHEY and CDR2 SVGAGI come from the germline V gene. DNA for the CDR3: TGTGCCAGCAGGCCAGGGGGCACTAATGAAAAACTGTTTTTT. Translated, it gives CASRPGGTNEKLFF.

The V gene is TRBV7-8, the J gene TRBJ1-1; D unclear. The CDR3 is made up of 14 amino acids. Germline CDR1 and CDR2: SGHVS and FQNEAQ. V lost 6 bases, J lost 2 bases, and 13 bases lay in between. In DNA form, the CDR3 reads TGTGCCAGCAGTTTCGATCGGGTTAACACTGAAGCTTTCTTT. It yields the protein CASSFDRVNTEAFF.

This chain's CDR3 is CASSLPGIGNTGELFF. As DNA, the CDR3 is TGTGCCAGCAGCCTCCCCGGGATAGGCAACACCGGGGAGCTGTTTTTT. V and J are TRBV14 and TRBJ2-2; maybe TRBD2 (5 bases). Deletions cut 4 bases from V and 2 bases from J, with 14 bases between. The V gene's germline CDR1 is SGHDN and CDR2 FVKESK. CDR3 length equals 16 residues.

The chain couples TRBV18 to TRBJ1-2; 9 nucleotides line up with TRBD1. Germline values: CDR1 KGHSH, CDR2 LQKENI. V was pared by 3 bases and J by 8 bases, with 7 bases of the junction left unmatched. The length of the CDR3 is 14 residues. This CDR3 reads CASSPETGGRGYTF. In nucleotides, the CDR3 is TGTGCCAGCTCACCCGAAACAGGGGGCCGCGGCTACACCTTC.